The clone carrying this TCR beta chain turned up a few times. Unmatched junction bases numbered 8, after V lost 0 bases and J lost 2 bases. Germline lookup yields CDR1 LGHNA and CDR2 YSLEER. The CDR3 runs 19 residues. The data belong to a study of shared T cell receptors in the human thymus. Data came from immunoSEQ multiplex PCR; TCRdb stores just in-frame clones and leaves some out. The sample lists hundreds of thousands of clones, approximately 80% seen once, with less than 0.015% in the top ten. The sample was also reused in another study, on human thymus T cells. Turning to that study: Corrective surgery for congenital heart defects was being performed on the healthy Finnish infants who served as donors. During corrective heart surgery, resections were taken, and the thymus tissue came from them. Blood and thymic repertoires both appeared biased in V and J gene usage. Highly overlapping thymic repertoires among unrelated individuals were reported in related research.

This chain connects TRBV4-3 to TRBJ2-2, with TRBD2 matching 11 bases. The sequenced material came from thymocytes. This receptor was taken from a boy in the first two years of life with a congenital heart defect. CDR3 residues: CASSQDSMTSGANTGELFF. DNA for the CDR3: TGCGCCAGCAGCCAAGATTCTATGACTAGCGGGGCAAACACCGGGGAGCTGTTTTTT.